This T cell receptor beta chain comes out of a study of early T cells in non-severe SARS-CoV-2 infection. The overall study: The chains were unpaired, and the sequenced material was bulk RNA from unsorted whole blood. Findings of the study overall: Matching results from VDJdb favored anti-spike CD8 responses, leaving private and CD4 specificities undetected.

Per germline, CDR1 MDHEN and CDR2 SYDVKM. V was pared by 8 bases and J by 2 bases, with 4 bases between. There are 10 residues in the CDR3. This clonotype has only a few counts. No antigen is known for it. Each cDNA molecule carried a unique molecular identifier. One entry per CDR3 protein, called by TCRdb with MiXCR from the 5' RACE reads. The table shows over 85,000 distinct CDR3 sequences, with over 10% occurring only once. The chain carries TRBV28 and TRBJ2-7, with D hard to call. The TCR sequence derives from an adult who was a healthcare worker with PCR-confirmed SARS-CoV-2 infection or an uninfected control (not recorded which). The material sequenced was whole blood. The CDR3 sequence: CASGPYEQYF. In DNA, the CDR3 is TGTGCCAGCGGACCCTACGAGCAGTACTTC.